Listed here is a single T cell receptor (beta chain). One junction end does not reproduce the germline sequence, and a read error may be involved. TCRdb ran MiXCR on the PCR reads and lists one entry per CDR3 protein. The sample holds about 12,000 distinct CDR3 sequences; about half are singletons and the top ten take roughly an eighth. This CDR3 region has 14 residues. Germline V gene sequence: CDR1 MNHNS, CDR2 SASEGT. The record originates from a study of immune characterization of retroperitoneal liposarcoma. The J gene is TRBJ2-1, the V gene TRBV6-1; D is unresolved. This receptor was identified in a female donor with retroperitoneal liposarcoma. Sequencing used tumor tissue. CDR3 loop: CARSPRSTPYEQFF. CDR3 in DNA: TGTGCCCGCAGTCCACGGAGTACACCCTACGAGCAGTTCTTC.